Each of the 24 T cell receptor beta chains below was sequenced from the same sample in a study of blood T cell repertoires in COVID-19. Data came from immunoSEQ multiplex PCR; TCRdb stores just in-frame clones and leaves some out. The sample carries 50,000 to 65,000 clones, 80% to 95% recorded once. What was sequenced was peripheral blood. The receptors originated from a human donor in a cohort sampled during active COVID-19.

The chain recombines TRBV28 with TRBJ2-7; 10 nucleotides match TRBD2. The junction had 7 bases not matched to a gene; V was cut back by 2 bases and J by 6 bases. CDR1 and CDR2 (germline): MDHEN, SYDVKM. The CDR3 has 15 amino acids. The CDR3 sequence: CASSLLASGSTEQYF. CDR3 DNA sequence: TGTGCCAGCAGTTTACTGGCTAGCGGGAGTACCGAGCAGTACTTC.

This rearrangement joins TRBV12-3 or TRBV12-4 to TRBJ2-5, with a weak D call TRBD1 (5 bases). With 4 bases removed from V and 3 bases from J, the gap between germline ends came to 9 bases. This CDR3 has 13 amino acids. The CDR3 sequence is CASSWGAKETQYF. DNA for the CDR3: TGTGCCAGCAGTTGGGGCGCGAAAGAGACCCAGTACTTC.

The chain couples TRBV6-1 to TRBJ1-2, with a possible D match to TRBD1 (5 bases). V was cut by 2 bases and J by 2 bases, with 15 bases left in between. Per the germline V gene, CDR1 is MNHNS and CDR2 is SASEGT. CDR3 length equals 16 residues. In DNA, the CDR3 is TGTGCCAGCAGTGAAATTTATAGACGGACAAACTATGGCTACACCTTC. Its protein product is CASSEIYRRTNYGYTF.

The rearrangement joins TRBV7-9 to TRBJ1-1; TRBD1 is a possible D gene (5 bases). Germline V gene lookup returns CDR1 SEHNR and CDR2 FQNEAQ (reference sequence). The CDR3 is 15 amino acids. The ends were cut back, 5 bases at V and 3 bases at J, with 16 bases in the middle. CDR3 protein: CASSPRQIGDTEAFF. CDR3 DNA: TGTGCCAGCAGCCCTAGACAGATTGGGGACACTGAAGCTTTCTTT.

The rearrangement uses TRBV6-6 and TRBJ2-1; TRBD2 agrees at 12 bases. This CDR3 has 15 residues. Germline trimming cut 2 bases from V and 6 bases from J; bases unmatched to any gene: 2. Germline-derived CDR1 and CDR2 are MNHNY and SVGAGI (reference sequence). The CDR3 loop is CASSYVLAGGNEQFF. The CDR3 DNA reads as TGTGCCAGCAGTTACGTACTAGCGGGAGGCAATGAGCAGTTCTTC.

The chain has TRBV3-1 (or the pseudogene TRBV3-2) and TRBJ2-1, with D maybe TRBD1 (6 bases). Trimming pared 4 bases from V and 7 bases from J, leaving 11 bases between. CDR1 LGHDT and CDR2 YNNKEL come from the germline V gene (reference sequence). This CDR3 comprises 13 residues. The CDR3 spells CASSRIGGNEQFF. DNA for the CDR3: TGTGCCAGCAGCCGCATAGGGGGAAATGAGCAGTTCTTC.

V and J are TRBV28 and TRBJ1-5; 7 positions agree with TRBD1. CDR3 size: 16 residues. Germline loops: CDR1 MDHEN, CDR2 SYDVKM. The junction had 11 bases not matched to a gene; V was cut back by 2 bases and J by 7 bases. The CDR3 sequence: CASSLNDRVGLQPQHF. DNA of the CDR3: TGTGCCAGCAGTTTAAACGACAGGGTCGGATTACAGCCCCAGCATTTT.

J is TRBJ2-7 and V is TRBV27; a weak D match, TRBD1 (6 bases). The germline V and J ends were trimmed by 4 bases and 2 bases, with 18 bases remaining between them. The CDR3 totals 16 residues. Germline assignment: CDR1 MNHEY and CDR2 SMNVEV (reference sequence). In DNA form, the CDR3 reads TGTGCCAGCAGTTGGGGGATGGGGGCAGGACCCTACGAGCAGTACTTC. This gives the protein CASSWGMGAGPYEQYF.

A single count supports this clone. CDR3 sequence (DNA): TGCAGCGTGGCCTTTTGGCAGGGGGTAGGAGATACGCAGTATTTT. This codes for CSVAFWQGVGDTQYF. The chain recombines TRBV29-1 with TRBJ2-3; 7 bases line up with TRBD1. The V and J ends lost 6 bases and 5 bases, in that order; junction bases with no gene match: 14. The CDR3 is 15 residues long. Germline V gene data show CDR1 as SQVTM and CDR2 as ANQGSEA.

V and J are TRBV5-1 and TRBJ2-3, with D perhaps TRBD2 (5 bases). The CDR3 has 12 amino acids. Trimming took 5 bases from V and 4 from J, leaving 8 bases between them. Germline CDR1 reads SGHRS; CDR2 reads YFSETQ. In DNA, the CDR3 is TGCGCCAGCAGATTCGGGGCAGATACGCAGTATTTT. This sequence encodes CASRFGADTQYF.

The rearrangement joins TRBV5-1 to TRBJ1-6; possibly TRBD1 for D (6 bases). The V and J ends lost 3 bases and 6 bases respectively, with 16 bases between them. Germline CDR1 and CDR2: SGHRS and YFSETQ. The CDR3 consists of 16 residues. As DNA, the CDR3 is TGCGCCAGCAGCTGGACAGAAAGGACGCGTAATTCACCCCTCCACTTT. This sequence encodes CASSWTERTRNSPLHF.

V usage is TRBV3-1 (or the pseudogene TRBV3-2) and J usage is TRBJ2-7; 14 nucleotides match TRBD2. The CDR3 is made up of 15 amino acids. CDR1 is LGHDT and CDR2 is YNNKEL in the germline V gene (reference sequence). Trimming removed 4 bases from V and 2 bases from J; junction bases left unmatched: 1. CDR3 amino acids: CASSLGLAGAYEQYF. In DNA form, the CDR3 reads TGTGCCAGCAGCCTGGGACTAGCGGGGGCCTACGAGCAGTACTTC.

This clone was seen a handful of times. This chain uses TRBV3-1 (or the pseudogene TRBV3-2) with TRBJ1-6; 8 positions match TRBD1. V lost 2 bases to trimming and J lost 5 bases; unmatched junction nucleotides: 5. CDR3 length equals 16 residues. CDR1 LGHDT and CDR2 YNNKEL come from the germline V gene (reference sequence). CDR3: CASSQRTGQNNSPLHF. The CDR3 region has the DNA TGTGCCAGCAGCCAAAGGACAGGGCAAAATAATTCACCCCTCCACTTT.

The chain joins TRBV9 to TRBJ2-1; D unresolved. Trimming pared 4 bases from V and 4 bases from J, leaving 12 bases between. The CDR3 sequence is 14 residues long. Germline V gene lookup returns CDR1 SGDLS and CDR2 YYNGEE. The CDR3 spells CASSPGDGYNEQFF. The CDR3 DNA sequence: TGTGCCAGCAGCCCAGGCGACGGATACAATGAGCAGTTCTTC. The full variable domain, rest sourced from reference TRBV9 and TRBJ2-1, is DSGVTQTPKHLITATGQRVTLRCSPRSGDLSVYWYQQSLDQGLQFLIQYYNGEERAKGNILERFSAQQFPDLHSELNLSSLELGDSALYFCASSPGDGYNEQFFGPGTRLTVL.

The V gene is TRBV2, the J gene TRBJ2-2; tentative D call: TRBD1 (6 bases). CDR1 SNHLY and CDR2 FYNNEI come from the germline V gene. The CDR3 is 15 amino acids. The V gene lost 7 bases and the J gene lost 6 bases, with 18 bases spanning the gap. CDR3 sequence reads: CASTEEGVRPGELFF. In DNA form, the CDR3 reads TGTGCCAGCACCGAAGAGGGGGTTAGGCCCGGGGAGCTGTTTTTT.

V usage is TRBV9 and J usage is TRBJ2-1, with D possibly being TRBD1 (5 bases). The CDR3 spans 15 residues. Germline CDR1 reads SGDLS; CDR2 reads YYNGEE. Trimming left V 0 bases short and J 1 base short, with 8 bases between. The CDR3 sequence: CASSVVGDSYNEQFF. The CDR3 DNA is TGTGCCAGCAGCGTAGTAGGGGATTCCTACAATGAGCAGTTCTTC. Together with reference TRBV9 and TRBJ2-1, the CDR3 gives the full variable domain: DSGVTQTPKHLITATGQRVTLRCSPRSGDLSVYWYQQSLDQGLQFLIQYYNGEERAKGNILERFSAQQFPDLHSELNLSSLELGDSALYFCASSVVGDSYNEQFFGPGTRLTVL.

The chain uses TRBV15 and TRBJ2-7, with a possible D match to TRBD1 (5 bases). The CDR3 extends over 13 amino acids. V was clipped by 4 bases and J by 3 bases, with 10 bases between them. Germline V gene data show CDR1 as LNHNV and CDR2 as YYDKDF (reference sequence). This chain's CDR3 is CATSKAGLYEQYF. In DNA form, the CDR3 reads TGTGCCACCAGCAAGGCAGGGCTCTACGAGCAGTACTTC.

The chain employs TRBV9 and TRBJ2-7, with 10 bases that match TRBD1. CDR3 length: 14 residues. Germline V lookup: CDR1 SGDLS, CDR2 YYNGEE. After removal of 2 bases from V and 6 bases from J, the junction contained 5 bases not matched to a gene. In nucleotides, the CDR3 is TGTGCCAGCAGCGTGACAGGGGGCCGGTCCGAGCAGTACTTC. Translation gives CASSVTGGRSEQYF.

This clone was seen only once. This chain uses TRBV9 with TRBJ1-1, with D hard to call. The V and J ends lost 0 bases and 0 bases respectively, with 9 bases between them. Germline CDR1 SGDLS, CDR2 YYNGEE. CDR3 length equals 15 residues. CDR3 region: CASSVVSLLNTEAFF. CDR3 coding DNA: TGTGCCAGCAGCGTAGTTAGCCTACTGAACACTGAAGCTTTCTTT.

The CDR3 here is CATTGGSNQPQHF. CDR3 nucleotides: TGTGCCACCACGGGAGGGAGCAATCAGCCCCAGCATTTT. This chain uses TRBV24-1 with TRBJ1-5; D call uncertain. The ends were cut back, 8 bases at V and 1 base at J, with 8 bases in the middle. The CDR3 runs to 13 residues. Germline CDR1 is KGHDR and CDR2 is SFDVKD.

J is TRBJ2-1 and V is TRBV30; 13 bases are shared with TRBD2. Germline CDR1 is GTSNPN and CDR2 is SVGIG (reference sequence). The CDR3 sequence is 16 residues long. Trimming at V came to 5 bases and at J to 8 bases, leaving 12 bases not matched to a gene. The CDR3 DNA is TGTGCCTGGGCCCCCCCCACTAGCGGGAGGGGCCATGAGCAGTTCTTC. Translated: CAWAPPTSGRGHEQFF.

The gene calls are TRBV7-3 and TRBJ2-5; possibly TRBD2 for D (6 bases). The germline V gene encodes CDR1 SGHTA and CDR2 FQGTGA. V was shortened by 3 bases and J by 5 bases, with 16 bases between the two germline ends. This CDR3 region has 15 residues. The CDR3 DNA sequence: TGTGCCAGCAGCTTTACCGGGACCGGGGGTGAGACCCAGTACTTC. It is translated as CASSFTGTGGETQYF.

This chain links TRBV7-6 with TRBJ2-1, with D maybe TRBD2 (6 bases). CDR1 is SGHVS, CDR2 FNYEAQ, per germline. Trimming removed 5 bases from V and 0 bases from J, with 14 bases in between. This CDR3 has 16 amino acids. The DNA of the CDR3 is TGTGCCAGCAGCCCCCCGGCGGGATACTCCTACAATGAGCAGTTCTTC. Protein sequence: CASSPPAGYSYNEQFF.

The CDR3 DNA follows: TGTGCCAGCAGTTACCCCACAGAGTCCACCTACGAGCAGTACTTC. Protein: CASSYPTESTYEQYF. This chain links TRBV6-6 with TRBJ2-7; D gene ambiguous. The V end lost 2 bases, the J end lost 2 bases, and 13 bases lay between the germline ends. The CDR3 is 15 residues long. Per the germline V gene, CDR1 is MNHNY and CDR2 is SVGAGI (reference sequence).